Below, 16 T cell receptor beta chains from the same sample are listed, as sequenced in a study of a mutant IDH1 vaccine in newly diagnosed glioma. Profiling relied on immunoSEQ multiplex PCR, and the TCRdb table lists in-frame clones only, not all of them. Altogether roughly 41,000 clones are present, 78% being singletons, with the ten largest covering 7% to 10%. Time point denoted: baseline, week 1 (first vaccination visit). Treatment: pre-vaccination baseline after standard-of-care therapy. Sequencing was performed on PBMCs, taken from a glioma patient treated with radiotherapy, temozolomide or both. These receptor sequences come from a middle-aged man with glioma. Some clones in this sample may be carry-over from other donors' samples.

This clone was seen only once. This chain links TRBV5-1 with TRBJ1-1, with D possibly TRBD1 on 5 matching bases. Trimming pared 5 bases from V and 4 bases from J, leaving 21 bases between. This CDR3 has 16 amino acids. Germline V gene sequence: CDR1 SGHRS, CDR2 YFSETQ. CDR3 nucleotides: TGCGCCAGCAGTGAAGGGCGGCGTTTGGGGGGCACTGAAGCTTTCTTT. It codes for CASSEGRRLGGTEAFF.

The chain has TRBV7-9 and TRBJ2-6; D is ambiguous. The ends were cut back, 10 bases at V and 0 bases at J, with 13 bases in the middle. This CDR3 region has 15 residues. Germline-derived CDR1 and CDR2 are SEHNR and FQNEAQ (reference sequence). The CDR3 loop is CATSDPRSGANVLTF. As DNA, the CDR3 is TGTGCCACCTCAGACCCCCGCTCTGGGGCCAACGTCCTGACTTTC.

The chain combines TRBV7-2 with TRBJ2-5; D possibly corresponds to TRBD1 (5 bases). This CDR3 region has 17 residues. CDR1 and CDR2 from the germline V gene are SGHTA and FQGNSA. V lost 1 base and J lost 5, with 20 bases in between. The CDR3 nucleotides read TGTGCCAGCAGCTTAGGGCAGGGTAGTAGTGTAGGGGAGACCCAGTACTTC. Its translation is CASSLGQGSSVGETQYF.

A single count supports this clone. V is TRBV14 and J is TRBJ2-3; 10 nucleotides match TRBD2. Germline CDR1 is SGHDN and CDR2 is FVKESK. The ends lost 3 bases at V and 5 bases at J; junction bases unmatched: 8. The CDR3 runs 16 residues. As DNA, the CDR3 is TGTGCCAGCAGCCACCAGCGGGGGGGCTGGGTAGATACGCAGTATTTT. Translating gives CASSHQRGGWVDTQYF.

The J gene is TRBJ2-4, the V gene TRBV5-1, with a weak D call TRBD2 (5 bases). Germline CDR1 is SGHRS and CDR2 is YFSETQ. V lost 1 base to trimming and J lost 8 bases, with 16 bases between them. The CDR3 is 15 amino acids. CDR3 coding DNA: TGCGCCAGCAGCTTGTGGTCGGGGTCTGGAGACATTCAGTACTTC. Translated, it gives CASSLWSGSGDIQYF.

The DNA of the CDR3 is TGTGCCAGCTCACCACCAACGGGGCCCACAGATACGCAGTATTTT. Translated: CASSPPTGPTDTQYF. This chain links TRBV18 with TRBJ2-3; D assignment may be TRBD1 or TRBD2 (5 bases each). Germline V lookup: CDR1 KGHSH, CDR2 LQKENI. CDR3 length: 15 residues. V lost 0 bases, J lost 2 bases, and 9 bases lay in between.

The DNA of the CDR3 is TGTGCCACCCAGGACCGACGGGGGAAAAACACAGATACGCAGTATTTT. Encoded protein: CATQDRRGKNTDTQYF. The chain uses TRBV10-3 and TRBJ2-3; D is perhaps TRBD2 (6 bases). The CDR3 loop spans 16 amino acids. Germline-derived CDR1 and CDR2 are ENHRY and SYGVKD. V was pared by 10 bases and J by 2 bases, with 22 bases between.

This rearrangement joins TRBV6-1 to TRBJ1-2; no clear D gene. V was pared by 7 bases and J by 6 bases, with 18 bases between. Germline CDR1 and CDR2: MNHNS and SASEGT. The CDR3 is 14 amino acids. CDR3 nucleotides: TGTGCCAGCATCGAATGGGCCGGGGAGAATGGCTACACCTTC. Amino acid sequence: CASIEWAGENGYTF.

This chain uses TRBV21-1 with TRBJ1-1; TRBD1 is taken as the D call from the table, unchecked against the DNA. TRBV21-1 is noted as a pseudogene. CDR3 length: 16 residues. The CDR3, as DNA: TGTGCCAGCAGCATCTGGACAGAACCCTTAAACACTGAAGCTTTCTTT. Protein product: CASSIWTEPLNTEAFF.

This chain joins TRBV9 and TRBJ2-2, with D uncertain. In germline, CDR1 is SGDLS, CDR2 YYNGEE. The CDR3 extends over 16 amino acids. V was pared by 0 bases and J by 0 bases, with 9 bases between. This CDR3 is CASSVVGKPNTGELFF. CDR3 DNA sequence: TGTGCCAGCAGCGTAGTTGGCAAGCCGAACACCGGGGAGCTGTTTTTT.

The chain combines TRBV6-1 with TRBJ2-7; a possible D gene is TRBD1 (6 bases). Germline lookup yields CDR1 MNHNS and CDR2 SASEGT. The CDR3 is 15 amino acids. Trimming shortened V by 10 bases and J by 0 bases, and 19 bases separated the two germline ends. The DNA of the CDR3 is TGTGCCACCCTTCCGGTACAGGGAAGCTCCTACGAGCAGTACTTC. Translated: CATLPVQGSSYEQYF.

The genes are TRBV5-4 and TRBJ2-7; either TRBD1 or TRBD2 may fit D (5 bases each). CDR3 length: 12 amino acids. Trimming took off 4 bases at V and 2 bases at J, with 7 bases between the two ends. CDR1 SGHNT and CDR2 YYREEE come from the germline V gene (reference sequence). The DNA for the CDR3 is TGTGCCAGCAGCATGGGGGCCTACGAGCAGTACTTC. Protein sequence: CASSMGAYEQYF.

The chain has TRBV6-6 and TRBJ1-5; the D gene is possibly TRBD1 (5 bases). This CDR3 region has 15 residues. Trimming removed 6 bases at V and 0 bases at J, with 12 bases between. Germline lookup yields CDR1 MNHNY and CDR2 SVGAGI (reference sequence). The DNA of the CDR3 is TGTGCCAGCAGACCGGGACGGTATAGCAATCAGCCCCAGCATTTT. This translates into CASRPGRYSNQPQHF.

This chain joins TRBV11-3 and TRBJ2-1; TRBD2 agrees at 7 bases. The CDR3 extends over 16 amino acids. The V gene end was trimmed by 5 bases and the J gene end by 7 bases; junction bases not matched to a gene: 14. Germline CDR1 SGHNT, CDR2 YENEEA. The CDR3 loop is CASSPAGGGLGNEQFF. The CDR3 DNA reads TGTGCCAGCAGCCCGGCGGGCGGGGGTCTTGGGAATGAGCAGTTCTTC. Filled out from reference TRBV11-3 and TRBJ2-1, the complete variable domain reads EAGVVQSPRYKIIEKKQPVAFWCNPISGHNTLYWYLQNLGQGPELLIRYENEEAVDDSQLPKDRFSAERLKGVDSTLKIQPAELGDSAVYLCASSPAGGGLGNEQFFGPGTRLTVL.

The CDR3 protein is CASSLMGSMNTEAFF. CDR3 coding DNA: TGTGCCAGCAGCTTAATGGGCAGCATGAACACTGAAGCTTTCTTT. The chain carries TRBV7-3 and TRBJ1-1, with D unresolved. The CDR3 totals 15 residues. Trimming pared 1 base from V and 0 bases from J, leaving 9 bases between. Germline V CDR1 and CDR2: SGHTA, FQGTGA.

The J gene is TRBJ1-4, the V gene TRBV20-1; D not certain. The germline CDR1 and CDR2 sequences are DFQATT and SNEGSKA (reference sequence). This CDR3 contains 11 residues. The chain's CDR3 is CSFSMVEKLFF. CDR3 DNA: TGCAGCTTCTCTATGGTTGAAAAACTGTTTTTT.